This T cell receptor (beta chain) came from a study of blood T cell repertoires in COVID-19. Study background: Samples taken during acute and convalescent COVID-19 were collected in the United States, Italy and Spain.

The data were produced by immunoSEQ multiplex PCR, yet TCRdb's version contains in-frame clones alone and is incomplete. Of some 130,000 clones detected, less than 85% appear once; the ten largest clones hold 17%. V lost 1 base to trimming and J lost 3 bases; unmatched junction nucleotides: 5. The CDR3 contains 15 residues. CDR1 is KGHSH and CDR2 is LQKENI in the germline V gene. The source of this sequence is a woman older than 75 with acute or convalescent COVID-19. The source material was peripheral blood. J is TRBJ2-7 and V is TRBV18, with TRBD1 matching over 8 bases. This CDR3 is CASSPLRDRFYEQYF. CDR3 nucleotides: TGTGCCAGCTCACCACTCCGGGACAGGTTCTACGAGCAGTACTTC.